These 20 T cell receptor beta chains were all obtained from the same sample, sequenced in a study of a mutant IDH1 vaccine in newly diagnosed glioma. The time point: week 47, end of study. Topical imiquimod was applied with each vaccine dose, which held 300 ug of mutant IDH1 20-mer peptide. The repertoire was sequenced with immunoSEQ multiplex PCR; TCRdb's copy has only in-frame clones and lacks some. This table holds 50,000 to 65,000 clones, roughly 61% found once. Their antigens are not known. Sequences were derived from peripheral blood mononuclear cells (PBMCs), sampled from a glioma patient whose treatment included an IDH1 peptide vaccine. Receptors were obtained from a man in his forties with glioma. Some clones in this sample may be carry-over from other donors' samples.

The chain carries TRBV30 and TRBJ1-2; tentative D call: TRBD1 (6 bases). The V end lost 4 bases, the J end lost 8 bases, and 17 bases lay between the germline ends. The CDR3 covers 13 residues. Germline V CDR1 and CDR2: GTSNPN, SVGIG (reference sequence). The CDR3 loop reads CAWTSIGGRGYTF. The CDR3 bases are TGTGCCTGGACATCGATCGGGGGCAGAGGCTACACCTTC.

This clone turned up a few times. The J gene is TRBJ1-2, the V gene TRBV7-2; D not resolved. This CDR3 is built from 15 residues. Germline-derived CDR1 and CDR2 are SGHTA and FQGNSA. Trimming took off 1 base at V and 2 bases at J, with 11 bases between the two ends. This chain's CDR3 is CASSLVWERNYGYTF. The CDR3, as DNA: TGTGCCAGCAGCTTAGTTTGGGAGAGGAACTATGGCTACACCTTC.

The chain links TRBV5-1 to TRBJ2-5; D possibly corresponds to TRBD2 (5 bases). Germline V gene data show CDR1 as SGHRS and CDR2 as YFSETQ. The CDR3 extends over 13 amino acids. With 3 bases removed from V and 5 bases from J, the gap between germline ends came to 11 bases. The CDR3 reads CASSYPGGETQYF. The CDR3 DNA reads as TGCGCCAGCAGCTATCCTGGCGGGGAGACCCAGTACTTC.

This clone was seen a handful of times. J is TRBJ2-2 and V is TRBV6-5; TRBD2 might be the D (5 bases). CDR3 length: 14 amino acids. Germline V lookup: CDR1 MNHEY, CDR2 SVGAGI. Trimming left V 6 bases short and J 6 bases short, with 14 bases between. For the CDR3, the DNA is TGTGCCAGCAGGCTTTCACTAGTGTCCGGGGAGCTGTTTTTT. Protein sequence: CASRLSLVSGELFF.

This clone has a handful of counts. V gene TRBV2 combines with J gene TRBJ2-7, with TRBD1 identical over 10 bases. The J segment lost 2 bases and the V segment lost 6 bases, leaving 10 bases of the junction unmatched. Per germline, CDR1 SNHLY and CDR2 FYNNEI. This CDR3 spans 16 amino acids. Written as DNA, the CDR3 is TGTGCCAGCAGCAACGGGGACAGGGGACGGCCCTACGAGCAGTACTTC. Translation: CASSNGDRGRPYEQYF.

The rearrangement links TRBV25-1 to TRBJ1-6; 9 nucleotides agree with TRBD1. This CDR3 contains 15 residues. Germline V gives CDR1 MGHDK, CDR2 SYGVNS. V lost 4 bases and J lost 7; bases outside the gene matches: 5. This CDR3 reads CASSGYGTGNSPLHF. Here the CDR3 DNA reads TGTGCCAGCAGTGGTTACGGGACAGGGAATTCACCCCTCCACTTT.

This clone was detected once. The chain links TRBV2 to TRBJ2-5; 12 bases align to TRBD2. The CDR3 runs 15 residues. Germline loops: CDR1 SNHLY, CDR2 FYNNEI. Germline trimming cut 6 bases from V and 3 bases from J; bases unmatched to any gene: 5. The CDR3 DNA sequence: TGTGCCAGCAGAGAACTAGCGGGGGGTAAAGAGACCCAGTACTTC. Its protein is CASRELAGGKETQYF.

The genes are TRBV5-1 and TRBJ1-6, with D maybe TRBD1 (6 bases). V gave up 0 bases and J gave up 10 bases, with 17 bases separating them. The CDR3 sequence is 16 residues long. Germline CDR1 reads SGHRS; CDR2 reads YFSETQ. CDR3 residues: CASSLGQEYLGSPLHF. CDR3 DNA sequence: TGCGCCAGCAGCTTGGGACAGGAATATTTGGGCTCACCCCTCCACTTT. Supplemented by reference TRBV5-1 and TRBJ1-6, the full variable domain reads KAGVTQTPRYLIKTRGQQVTLSCSPISGHRSVSWYQQTPGQGLQFLFEYFSETQRNKGNFPGRFSGRQFSNSRSEMNVSTLELGDSALYLCASSLGQEYLGSPLHFGNGTRLTVT.

CDR3 in amino acids: CASSSGTDTDTQYF. The CDR3 bases are TGTGCCAGCAGTTCCGGGACAGACACAGATACGCAGTATTTT. V usage is TRBV6-5 and J usage is TRBJ2-3, with 7 bases matching TRBD1. This CDR3 contains 14 residues. Germline CDR1 reads MNHEY; CDR2 reads SVGAGI. V gave up 4 bases and J gave up 2 bases; unmatched junction bases: 3.

The chain combines TRBV25-1 with TRBJ2-1; no definite D call. Germline CDR1 and CDR2: MGHDK and SYGVNS. V was cut by 4 bases and J by 4 bases, with 5 bases left in between. The CDR3 is 12 residues long. The DNA for the CDR3 is TGTGCCAGCAGTGGAGCGTACAATGAGCAGTTCTTC. Translated, it gives CASSGAYNEQFF.

The table lists this clone with a count of one. This sequence joins TRBV9 and TRBJ2-1, with a weak D call TRBD2 (5 bases). The CDR3 sequence is 15 residues long. The germline V gene encodes CDR1 SGDLS and CDR2 YYNGEE. Trimming cost V 3 bases and J 0 bases, with 10 bases left between them. CDR3 in amino acids: CASSASGSSYNEQFF. The CDR3 DNA sequence: TGTGCCAGCAGCGCTAGTGGGAGCTCCTACAATGAGCAGTTCTTC.

V usage is TRBV21-1 and J usage is TRBJ1-1; TRBD1, the D gene given by the table, was not confirmed from the DNA. TRBV21-1 is classified as a pseudogene. CDR3 size: 18 residues. The CDR3 region is CASSKGEGTGDSTTEAFF. CDR3 nucleotides: TGTGCCAGCAGCAAAGGGGAAGGGACAGGGGATTCAACCACTGAAGCTTTCTTT.

The chain carries TRBV6-5 and TRBJ2-3; D is undetermined. Germline V gene lookup returns CDR1 MNHEY and CDR2 SVGAGI. Deletions cut 0 bases from V and 2 bases from J, with 9 bases between. This CDR3 comprises 15 residues. Here the CDR3 DNA reads TGTGCCAGCAGTTACTCGGAACACCCCACAGATACGCAGTATTTT. Its translation is CASSYSEHPTDTQYF.

This clone was counted once. Other DNA sequences in this specimen translate into the identical CDR3. The chain employs TRBV2 and TRBJ1-4; D is uncertain. V was pared by 6 bases and J by 8 bases, with 7 bases between. CDR3 length: 11 amino acids. Germline V gives CDR1 SNHLY, CDR2 FYNNEI. Here the CDR3 reads CASRGGEKLFF. In DNA, the CDR3 is TGTGCCAGCAGGGGAGGGGAAAAACTGTTTTTT.

This chain joins TRBV5-1 and TRBJ2-7, with 9 bases that match TRBD1. The ends lost 1 base at V and 3 bases at J; junction bases unmatched: 5. CDR1 is SGHRS and CDR2 is YFSETQ in the germline V gene. The CDR3 extends over 15 amino acids. As DNA, the CDR3 is TGCGCCAGCAGCTTGAGGACAGGGGAAGTCTACGAGCAGTACTTC. It encodes CASSLRTGEVYEQYF.

This chain joins TRBV5-4 and TRBJ2-7; no clear D gene. V lost 0 bases, J lost 3 bases, and 7 bases lay in between. The CDR3 sequence is 13 residues long. CDR1 and CDR2 from the germline V gene are SGHNT and YYREEE (reference sequence). This chain's CDR3 is CASSLGPHYEQYF. The DNA for the CDR3 is TGTGCCAGCAGCTTGGGGCCCCACTACGAGCAGTACTTC.

The chain joins TRBV2 to TRBJ2-2, with 12 bases matching TRBD1. This CDR3 comprises 19 residues. Germline V CDR1 and CDR2: SNHLY, FYNNEI. The V gene end was trimmed by 3 bases and the J gene end by 6 bases; junction bases not matched to a gene: 14. In nucleotides, the CDR3 is TGTGCCAGCAGTGAGAGGTGGAGCCGGGACAGGGGGCTCCCCGGGGAGCTGTTTTTT. It is translated as CASSERWSRDRGLPGELFF.

In its sample, this clone was seen once. The chain has TRBV7-9 and TRBJ1-2, with 7 bases fitting TRBD1. Germline V lookup: CDR1 SEHNR, CDR2 FQNEAQ (reference sequence). Losses at the gene ends were 5 bases for V and 5 bases for J; bases not matched to a gene: 14. The CDR3 sequence is 16 residues long. The CDR3 DNA follows: TGTGCCAGCAGCAGCCTACCGGGACAGTTGCGGTATGGCTACACCTTC. Amino acid sequence: CASSSLPGQLRYGYTF.

The J gene is TRBJ1-4, the V gene TRBV6-6; 9 bases are a match to TRBD1. The CDR3 runs 14 residues. Germline V gene lookup returns CDR1 MNHNY and CDR2 SVGAGI (reference sequence). Unmatched junction bases numbered 4, after V lost 5 bases and J lost 6 bases. This CDR3 reads CASSLGQGHEKLFF. In DNA, the CDR3 is TGTGCCAGCAGTCTCGGACAGGGGCATGAAAAACTGTTTTTT.

The chain combines TRBV5-3 with TRBJ1-1; weak D call: TRBD1 (6 bases). TRBV5-3 is an ORF for which the function is uncertain. Trimming cost V 2 bases and J 3 bases, with 20 bases left between them. CDR3 size: 17 residues. CDR3 bases: TGTGCCAGAAGCTTCCATACGGGACACTTCTTACACACTGAAGCTTTCTTT. Its protein product is CARSFHTGHFLHTEAFF.